This TCR beta chain was obtained from a study of vaccination effects on CD4 cells after COVID-19. Findings of the study overall: Common cold coronaviruses were cross-recognized by only 1 of 255 vaccine-induced clones in healthy vaccinees. Both infection-induced and vaccine-induced clones contracted markedly at late post-vaccination timepoints.

Prior to sequencing, the ViraFEST assay stimulated PBMC with viral peptide pools, which expanded the antigen-specific CD4+ T cells. Subsequent to 10 days of culture, CD4+ T cells were isolated. The study found no prior SARS-CoV-2 infection in the vaccine recipients, who tested negative for nucleocapsid antibodies. After fewer than 2.5 million PBMC were placed in each well, they were cultured with about 10 IU/ml IL-2 and roughly 10 ug/ml peptides. Cultures had half their medium replaced with IL-2 medium on days 3 and 7. This clone was counted between two and nine times. The antigen is not known. The junction shows a germline mismatch at one end, possibly a read error. The CDR3 is made up of 13 amino acids. Germline CDR1 and CDR2: MNHNS and SASEGT. The assay was immunoSEQ multiplex PCR, and TCRdb's table has in-frame clones only and misses some. The table lists more than 35,000 clones, about 60% of them singletons.

The sequence was obtained from a human donor who received a COVID-19 vaccine. Material: CD4+ T cells from PBMCs cultured with HCoV-OC43 spike peptides, obtained before COVID-19 vaccination. Specified subset: HCoV-OC43 spike overlapping peptide pool stimulation. This chain uses TRBV6-1 with TRBJ2-7; no reliable D call. In nucleotides, the CDR3 is TGTGCCAGCAGTGAAGCGTATTCGGCAGGTCCCCTTTTC. It yields the protein CASSEAYSAGPLF.